Listed here are 27 T cell receptor beta chains from one sample, sequenced in a study of CD8+CD57+ T cells in acquired aplastic anemia. Genomic DNA constituted the template upon which TCR beta VDJ and CDR3 profiling was performed. TCRdb passed the reads through MiXCR, listing each CDR3 protein once. The data contain about 170,000 distinct CDR3 sequences, around 45% of them seen just once; the ten biggest clones take up 1.1%. The sample comprised sorted CD4+, CD8+, or CD8+CD57+ T cells (not recorded which) from PBMCs. Receptor source: a human donor in good health.

Ten or more counts support this clonotype. V is TRBV7-8 and J is TRBJ2-7, with D possibly matching TRBD1 (5 bases). The CDR3 is made up of 12 amino acids. V was trimmed by 1 base and J by 7 bases, leaving 8 bases between them. Germline V lookup: CDR1 SGHVS, CDR2 FQNEAQ. The CDR3 sequence: CASSLEAGEQYF. CDR3 DNA sequence: TGTGCCAGCAGCTTAGAGGCAGGGGAGCAGTACTTC.

This clonotype has ten or more counts. V usage is TRBV2 and J usage is TRBJ1-6; no definite D call. This CDR3 contains 18 residues. Germline values: CDR1 SNHLY, CDR2 FYNNEI. With 2 bases removed from V and 0 bases from J, the gap between germline ends came to 14 bases. The CDR3 DNA sequence: TGTGCCAGCAGTGAATTTTCCGGGCAGAGCTCCTATAATTCACCCCTCCACTTT. Translated: CASSEFSGQSSYNSPLHF.

The rearrangement joins TRBV5-8 to TRBJ1-2; D gene ambiguous. In germline, CDR1 is SGHTS, CDR2 YDEGEE. The CDR3 has 12 residues. Deletions cut 1 base from V and 8 bases from J, with 9 bases between. The CDR3: CASSLSPPGYTF. The CDR3 DNA reads as TGTGCCAGCAGCTTGTCCCCCCCCGGCTACACCTTC.

This clonotype was picked up one time. The V and J genes are TRBV20-1 and TRBJ1-4; weak D call: TRBD1 (6 bases). This CDR3 has 14 amino acids. The ends were cut back, 3 bases at V and 4 bases at J, with 12 bases in the middle. CDR1 is DFQATT, CDR2 SNEGSKA, per germline (reference sequence). CDR3 protein: CSASGTTNNEKLFF. DNA for the CDR3: TGCAGTGCTAGCGGGACAACGAATAATGAAAAACTGTTTTTT.

The chain links TRBV19 to TRBJ1-2, with D tentatively TRBD1 (5 bases). The CDR3 sequence is 14 residues long. Trimming took off 4 bases at V and 4 bases at J, with 13 bases between the two ends. The germline CDR1 and CDR2 sequences are LNHDA and SQIVND (reference sequence). Here the CDR3 DNA reads TGTGCCAGTAGTAGCGGGGGACCACCCTATGGCTACACCTTC. Translated: CASSSGGPPYGYTF. The full variable domain, completed using reference TRBV19 and TRBJ1-2, is DGGITQSPKYLFRKEGQNVTLSCEQNLNHDAMYWYRQDPGQGLRLIYYSQIVNDFQKGDIAEGYSVSREKKESFPLTVTSAQKNPTAFYLCASSSGGPPYGYTFGSGTRLTVV.

This clonotype was counted many times. The gene calls are TRBV10-3 and TRBJ2-7, with D perhaps TRBD2 (7 bases). The CDR3 has 15 amino acids. Between the trimmed V and J ends, which lost 7 bases and 7 bases, there was a span of 23 bases. Per the germline V gene, CDR1 is ENHRY and CDR2 is SYGVKD. The CDR3: CAITEALGGLREQYF. CDR3 nucleotide sequence: TGTGCCATCACCGAGGCCCTGGGGGGGCTGAGGGAGCAGTACTTC.

This clonotype was detected only a few times. Since a much larger clone is just one base distant, this may be a read error. This chain joins TRBV7-3 and TRBJ2-3; 9 bases are a match to TRBD2. Germline loops: CDR1 SGHTA, CDR2 FQGTGA. The CDR3 has 15 residues. CDR3 region: CASGLKAGGIDTQYF. The CDR3 DNA follows: TGTGCCAGCGGCTTAAAAGCGGGGGGCATAGATACGCAGTATTTT.

The chain employs TRBV30 and TRBJ2-7; D unresolved. The CDR3 consists of 13 residues. The germline V gene encodes CDR1 GTSNPN and CDR2 SVGIG (reference sequence). V was shortened by 0 bases and J by 2 bases, with 8 bases between the two germline ends. This chain's CDR3 is CAWSVDGAYEQYF. As DNA, the CDR3 is TGTGCCTGGAGTGTCGATGGAGCCTACGAGCAGTACTTC. Drawing the rest from reference TRBV30 and TRBJ2-7, the complete variable domain is SQTIHQWPATLVQPVGSPLSLECTVEGTSNPNLYWYRQAAGRGLQLLFYSVGIGQISSEVPQNLSASRPQDRQFILSSKKLLLSDSGFYLCAWSVDGAYEQYFGPGTRLTVT.

The count of this clonotype is one. This may be a read error: a much more frequent sequence differs by one nucleotide. The V gene is TRBV12-3 or TRBV12-4, the J gene TRBJ2-3; 10 bases match TRBD1. CDR3 length: 15 amino acids. CDR3 in amino acids: CASSPSTGGTDMQYF. The CDR3 nucleotides read TGTGCCAGCAGTCCCTCGACAGGGGGCACAGATATGCAGTATTTT.

This clonotype has ten or more counts. V usage is TRBV9 and J usage is TRBJ1-2; D not resolved. V was clipped by 0 bases and J by 2 bases, with 5 bases between them. The CDR3 has 13 amino acids. In germline, CDR1 is SGDLS, CDR2 YYNGEE. As DNA, the CDR3 is TGTGCCAGCAGCGTAGTGGAGAACTATGGCTACACCTTC. Amino acid sequence: CASSVVENYGYTF.

This clonotype was seen ten or more times. The J gene is TRBJ1-5, the V gene TRBV6-1; 7 nucleotides align to TRBD1. Germline lookup yields CDR1 MNHNS and CDR2 SASEGT. The CDR3 is 14 amino acids. The trim removed 6 bases at V and 3 bases at J, leaving 5 bases unmatched. CDR3 DNA sequence: TGTGCCAGCAGCCAACAGGGGAACAATCAGCCCCAGCATTTT. Translation: CASSQQGNNQPQHF.

The gene calls are TRBV19 and TRBJ1-4, with 7 bases matching TRBD1. The CDR3 consists of 15 residues. After removal of 4 bases from V and 6 bases from J, the junction contained 8 bases not matched to a gene. Germline values: CDR1 LNHDA, CDR2 SQIVND (reference sequence). The CDR3 here is CASSTAGQWDEKLFF. The CDR3, as DNA: TGTGCCAGTAGTACCGCGGGACAGTGGGATGAAAAACTGTTTTTT.

The chain has TRBV2 and TRBJ2-3; D ambiguous. Trimming shortened V by 4 bases and J by 8 bases, and 10 bases separated the two germline ends. Per the germline V gene, CDR1 is SNHLY and CDR2 is FYNNEI. This CDR3 contains 12 residues. CDR3: CASSVARFTQYF. DNA of the CDR3: TGTGCCAGCAGTGTTGCGAGGTTTACGCAGTATTTT.

This clonotype has ten or more counts. The rearrangement links TRBV5-1 to TRBJ2-3; D perhaps matches TRBD1 (6 bases). Trimming shortened V by 6 bases and J by 0 bases, and 11 bases separated the two germline ends. Germline V CDR1 and CDR2: SGHRS, YFSETQ. The CDR3 is 14 residues long. For the CDR3, the DNA is TGCGCCAGCAACGACCAGGGGAGCACAGATACGCAGTATTTT. The encoded protein is CASNDQGSTDTQYF.

In its sample, this clonotype was seen many times. The rearrangement links TRBV20-1 to TRBJ2-1; TRBD2 aligns across 7 bases. CDR3 length: 16 amino acids. The V and J ends lost 3 bases and 1 base, in that order; junction bases with no gene match: 9. Germline V lookup: CDR1 DFQATT, CDR2 SNEGSKA (reference sequence). The CDR3 here is CSASLPSGLSYNEQFF. As DNA, the CDR3 is TGCAGTGCTAGCCTACCTAGCGGTCTTTCCTACAATGAGCAGTTCTTC.

V is TRBV6-5 and J is TRBJ1-3; D remains unclear. V was cut by 0 bases and J by 0 bases, with 9 bases left in between. The CDR3 is 16 residues long. The germline V gene has CDR1 MNHEY and CDR2 SVGAGI. CDR3 sequence: CASSYSAGYSGNTIYF. CDR3 in DNA: TGTGCCAGCAGTTACTCGGCAGGATACTCTGGAAACACCATATATTTT.

The V gene is TRBV25-1, the J gene TRBJ2-7, with D maybe TRBD1 (6 bases). The CDR3 spans 15 residues. Deletions cut 3 bases from V and 0 bases from J, with 12 bases between. CDR1 MGHDK and CDR2 SYGVNS come from the germline V gene. CDR3 in amino acids: CASSDGQRPSYEQYF. For the CDR3, the DNA is TGTGCCAGCAGTGATGGACAGCGACCCTCCTACGAGCAGTACTTC.

V is TRBV15 and J is TRBJ2-3; TRBD2 is a possible D gene (5 bases). With 2 bases removed from V and 5 bases from J, the gap between germline ends came to 8 bases. The CDR3 is 13 residues long. CDR1 and CDR2 from the germline V gene are LNHNV and YYDKDF (reference sequence). DNA of the CDR3: TGTGCCACCAGCAGACTAGCTGGAGATACGCAGTATTTT. Protein: CATSRLAGDTQYF.

This clonotype was recorded many times. This chain joins TRBV20-1 and TRBJ2-4, with D hard to call. This CDR3 has 12 residues. Trimming left V 6 bases short and J 5 bases short, with 11 bases between. Germline CDR1 is DFQATT and CDR2 is SNEGSKA (reference sequence). The CDR3 region is CSARLKENIQYF. The CDR3 region has the DNA TGCAGTGCCCGCCTCAAGGAAAACATTCAGTACTTC.

This clonotype was counted many times. The chain employs TRBV7-2 and TRBJ2-2; D gene unclear. Germline loops: CDR1 SGHTA, CDR2 FQGNSA. V shed 4 bases and J shed 2 bases, with 2 bases lying between them. This CDR3 region has 12 residues. CDR3 DNA sequence: TGTGCCAGCAGCTACAACACCGGGGAGCTGTTTTTT. Translating gives CASSYNTGELFF.

At least ten counts were recorded for this clonotype. The chain recombines TRBV14 with TRBJ2-3; D is unresolved. The germline V gene has CDR1 SGHDN and CDR2 FVKESK. The CDR3 runs to 13 residues. Deletions cut 2 bases from V and 2 bases from J, with 5 bases between. CDR3 bases: TGTGCCAGCAGCCAACGGCTCACAGATACGCAGTATTTT. This codes for CASSQRLTDTQYF.

This clonotype was recorded at least ten times. The chain carries TRBV30 and TRBJ2-7; possibly TRBD2 for D (6 bases). The CDR3 sequence is 12 residues long. Trimming pared 2 bases from V and 6 bases from J, leaving 11 bases between. CDR1 is GTSNPN, CDR2 SVGIG, per germline (reference sequence). The chain's CDR3 is CAWSPGGTEQYF. The CDR3 nucleotides read TGTGCCTGGAGTCCCGGGGGAACCGAGCAGTACTTC.

This clonotype was observed at least ten times. The chain carries TRBV5-6 and TRBJ1-2; the match to TRBD1 covers 7 bases. The germline CDR1 and CDR2 sequences are SGHDT and YYEEEE. After removal of 4 bases from V and 8 bases from J, the junction contained 11 bases not matched to a gene. The CDR3 runs 14 residues. The CDR3 sequence is CASSIGQAQEGYTF. CDR3 nucleotide sequence: TGTGCCAGCAGCATCGGACAGGCCCAGGAAGGCTACACCTTC.

This clonotype was counted at least ten times. The V gene is TRBV20-1, the J gene TRBJ2-5, with TRBD2 matching 8 bases. The ends lost 2 bases at V and 3 bases at J; junction bases unmatched: 5. The CDR3 consists of 14 residues. The V gene's germline CDR1 is DFQATT and CDR2 SNEGSKA (reference sequence). DNA of the CDR3: TGCAGTGCTAGATCACTAGCGGTTAAAGAGACCCAGTACTTC. It specifies CSARSLAVKETQYF.

The rearrangement joins TRBV29-1 to TRBJ1-1; D is possibly TRBD1 (6 bases). Trimming cost V 3 bases and J 2 bases, with 10 bases left between them. The CDR3 totals 13 residues. From germline, CDR1 is SQVTM and CDR2 ANQGSEA. The CDR3 sequence: CSVDTGYNTEAFF. CDR3 sequence (DNA): TGCAGCGTTGATACAGGGTACAACACTGAAGCTTTCTTT.

The chain carries TRBV7-3 and TRBJ2-1, with 9 positions matching TRBD1. V lost 5 bases and J lost 9; bases outside the gene matches: 8. The V gene's germline CDR1 is SGHTA and CDR2 FQGTGA. The CDR3 has 14 amino acids. DNA of the CDR3: TGTGCCAGCAGCGCGGCACAGGGGGCCGCTGAGCAGTTCTTC. Amino acid sequence: CASSAAQGAAEQFF.

The chain combines TRBV12-3 or TRBV12-4 with TRBJ1-1; D may be TRBD1 (6 bases). CDR3 length equals 13 residues. Trimming took off 1 base at V and 3 bases at J, with 6 bases between the two ends. In DNA, the CDR3 is TGTGCCAGCAGTTTAGGGACAGACACTGAAGCTTTCTTT. Its translation: CASSLGTDTEAFF.